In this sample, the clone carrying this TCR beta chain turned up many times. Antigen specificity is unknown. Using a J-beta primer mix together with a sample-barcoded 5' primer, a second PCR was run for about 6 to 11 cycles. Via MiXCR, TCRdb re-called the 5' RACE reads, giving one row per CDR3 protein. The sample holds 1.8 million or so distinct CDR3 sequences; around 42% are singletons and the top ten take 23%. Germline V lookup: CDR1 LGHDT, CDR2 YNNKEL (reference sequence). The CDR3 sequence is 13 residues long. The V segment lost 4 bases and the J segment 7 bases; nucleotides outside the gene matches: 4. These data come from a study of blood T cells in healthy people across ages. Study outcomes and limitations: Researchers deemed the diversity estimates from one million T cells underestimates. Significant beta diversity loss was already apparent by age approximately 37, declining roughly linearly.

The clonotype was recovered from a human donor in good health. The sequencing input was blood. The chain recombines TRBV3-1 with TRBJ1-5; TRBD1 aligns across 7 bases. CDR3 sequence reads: CASSPSGGQPQHF. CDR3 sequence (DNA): TGTGCCAGCAGCCCCTCAGGGGGACAGCCCCAGCATTTT.